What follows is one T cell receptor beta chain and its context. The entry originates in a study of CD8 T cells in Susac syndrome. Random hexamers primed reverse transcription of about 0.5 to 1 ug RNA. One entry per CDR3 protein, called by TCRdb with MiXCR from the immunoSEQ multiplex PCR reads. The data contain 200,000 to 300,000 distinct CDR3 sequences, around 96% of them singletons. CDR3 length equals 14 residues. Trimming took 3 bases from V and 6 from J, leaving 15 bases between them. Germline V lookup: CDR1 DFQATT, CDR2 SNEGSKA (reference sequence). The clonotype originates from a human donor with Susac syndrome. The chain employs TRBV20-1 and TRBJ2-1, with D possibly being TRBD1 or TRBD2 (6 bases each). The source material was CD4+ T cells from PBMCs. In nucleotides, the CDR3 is TGCAGTGCTAGCCCCCCGCCGGGGGCCAATGAGCAGTTCTTC. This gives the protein CSASPPPGANEQFF.